Listed below are T cell receptor beta chains from one sample, sequenced in a study of CD8 T cells in ankylosing spondylitis. MiXCR was run by TCRdb on the 5' RACE reads, yielding one entry per CDR3 protein. The repertoire includes roughly 350,000 distinct CDR3 sequences, roughly 8% of them detected once, and about 14% sits in the top ten. Sequencing was carried out using blood, either unsorted or a sorted T cell fraction (not recorded which). The receptors come from a male donor with ankylosing spondylitis. CDR3s include the opening cysteine and the closing phenylalanine or tryptophan. The D gene is left open where the match is weak.

V gene,D gene,J gene,CDR3 protein
TRBV28,TRBD1,TRBJ2-3,CASSRGLLGADTQYF
TRBV7-2,.,TRBJ2-1,CASSLGTVDNEQFF
TRBV7-9,.,TRBJ2-7,CASSPLWASREQYF
TRBV28,.,TRBJ1-3,CASSNRTSRSGNTIYF
TRBV18,TRBD2,TRBJ2-1,CASSQVASGSGSYNEQFF
TRBV4-1,TRBD2,TRBJ2-1,CASSQEASGSAYNEQFF
TRBV6-6,.,TRBJ2-7,CASSTTDSYEQYF
TRBV12-3/TRBV12-4,.,TRBJ2-1,CAVGAGYNEQFF
TRBV10-3,.,TRBJ2-1,CAISPGGDNEQFF
TRBV27,.,TRBJ1-5,CASSLPGVGQPQHF
TRBV6-2/TRBV6-3,TRBD2,TRBJ2-5,CASSPPRGAGEETQYF
TRBV6-1,.,TRBJ2-3,CASSAASGTDTQYF
TRBV12-3/TRBV12-4,.,TRBJ2-7,CASSPLPPYEQYF
TRBV2,TRBD1,TRBJ2-7,CASRDRGPGFYEQYF
TRBV5-1,TRBD1,TRBJ1-2,CASSWGDRETRGYTF
TRBV3-1,.,TRBJ2-1,CASSQGFGNHNEQFF
TRBV11-3,.,TRBJ2-3,CASSFLGQADTQYF
TRBV2,TRBD1,TRBJ2-3,CASRRQGPDTQYF
TRBV29-1,.,TRBJ1-5,CSVAEYSNQPQHF
TRBV5-1,TRBD2,TRBJ2-3,CASSLLRLAGVDTQYF
TRBV6-2/TRBV6-3,.,TRBJ2-6,CASSNPHASGANVLTF
TRBV20-1,.,TRBJ2-7,CSAGRSDLPEGYEQYF
TRBV10-1,TRBD2,TRBJ2-1,CASSTGLAGFLNEQFF
TRBV7-8,.,TRBJ1-2,CASSPGLGYGYTF
TRBV29-1,.,TRBJ2-2,CSVDLSATGELFF
TRBV4-3,.,TRBJ1-3,CASSLEYYPGNTIYF
TRBV28,TRBD1,TRBJ2-1,CASSLEGQFWDEQFF
TRBV11-1,TRBD2,TRBJ2-1,CASSLGPVGRALINEQFF
TRBV7-9,.,TRBJ2-7,CASSSGYYEQYF
TRBV5-5,.,TRBJ2-7,CASSLTGASTYEQYF
TRBV11-3,.,TRBJ2-2,CASSVRAGISGELFF
TRBV12-3/TRBV12-4,TRBD2,TRBJ2-5,CASSSRRLAGDETQYF
TRBV12-3/TRBV12-4,TRBD2,TRBJ2-2,CASSFWSGSTGELFF
TRBV7-9,.,TRBJ2-5,CASSPGGGYQETQYF
TRBV3-1,.,TRBJ1-1,CASSQVAAMNTEAFF
TRBV5-1,.,TRBJ1-3,CASSLDARSPLGNTIYF
TRBV12-3/TRBV12-4,.,TRBJ2-1,CASSSPAGSEGEQFF
TRBV10-3,TRBD1,TRBJ2-7,CAIRDRGGTYEQYF
TRBV20-1,.,TRBJ1-1,CSAPRTTSGTEAFF
TRBV20-1,.,TRBJ1-3,CSARSPFGMVGDSGNTIYF
TRBV7-2,TRBD2,TRBJ2-5,CASSLGGSKETQYF
TRBV27,TRBD1,TRBJ1-1,CASSSQGENTEAFF
TRBV4-1,TRBD1,TRBJ2-7,CASSQYPKGGRGLYEQYF